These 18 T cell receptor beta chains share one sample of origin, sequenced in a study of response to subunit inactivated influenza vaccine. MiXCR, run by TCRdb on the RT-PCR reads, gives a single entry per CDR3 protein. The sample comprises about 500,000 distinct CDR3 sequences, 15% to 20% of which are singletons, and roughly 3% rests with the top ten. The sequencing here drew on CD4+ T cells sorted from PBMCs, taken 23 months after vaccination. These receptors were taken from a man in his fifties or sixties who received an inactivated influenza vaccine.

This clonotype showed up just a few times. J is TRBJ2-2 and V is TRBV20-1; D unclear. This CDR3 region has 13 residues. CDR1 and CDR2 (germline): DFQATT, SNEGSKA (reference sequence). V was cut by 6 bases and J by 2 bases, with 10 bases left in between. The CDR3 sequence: CSANYFNTGELFF. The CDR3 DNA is TGCAGTGCAAACTACTTCAACACCGGGGAGCTGTTTTTT.

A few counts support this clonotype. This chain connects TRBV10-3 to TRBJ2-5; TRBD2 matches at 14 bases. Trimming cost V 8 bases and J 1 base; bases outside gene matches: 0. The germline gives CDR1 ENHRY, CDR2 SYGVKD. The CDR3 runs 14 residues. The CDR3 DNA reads TGTGCCATCGGGACTAGCGGGGGCCAAGAGACCCAGTACTTC. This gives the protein CAIGTSGGQETQYF.

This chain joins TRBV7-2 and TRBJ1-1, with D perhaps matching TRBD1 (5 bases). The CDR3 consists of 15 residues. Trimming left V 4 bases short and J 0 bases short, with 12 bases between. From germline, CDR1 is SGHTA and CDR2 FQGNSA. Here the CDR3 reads CASSWGGLMNTEAFF. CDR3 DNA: TGTGCCAGCAGCTGGGGCGGGCTGATGAACACTGAAGCTTTCTTT.

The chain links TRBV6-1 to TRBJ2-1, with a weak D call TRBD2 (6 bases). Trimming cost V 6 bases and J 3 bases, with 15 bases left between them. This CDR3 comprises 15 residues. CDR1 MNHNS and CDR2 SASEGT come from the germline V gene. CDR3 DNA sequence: TGTGCCAGCAGGGCGATAGCGACTAGCTACAATGAGCAGTTCTTC. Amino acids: CASRAIATSYNEQFF.

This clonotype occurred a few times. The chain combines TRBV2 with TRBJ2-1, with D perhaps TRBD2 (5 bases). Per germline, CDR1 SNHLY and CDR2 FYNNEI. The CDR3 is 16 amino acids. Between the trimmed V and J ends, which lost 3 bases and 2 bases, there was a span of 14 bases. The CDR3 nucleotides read TGTGCCAGCAGTGATAGCGTAACGGGCGCCTACAATGAGCAGTTCTTC. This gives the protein CASSDSVTGAYNEQFF.

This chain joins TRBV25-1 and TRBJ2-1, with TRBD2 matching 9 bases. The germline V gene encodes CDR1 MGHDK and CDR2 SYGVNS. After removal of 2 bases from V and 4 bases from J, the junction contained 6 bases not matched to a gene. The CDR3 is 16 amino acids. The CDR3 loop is CASSERAGGPYNEQFF. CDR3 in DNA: TGTGCCAGCAGTGAAAGGGCGGGGGGGCCGTACAATGAGCAGTTCTTC.

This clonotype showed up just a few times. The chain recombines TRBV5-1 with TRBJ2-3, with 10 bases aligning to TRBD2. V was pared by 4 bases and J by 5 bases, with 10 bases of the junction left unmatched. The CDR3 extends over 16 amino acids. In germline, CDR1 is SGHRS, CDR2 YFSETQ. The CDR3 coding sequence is TGCGCCAGCAGCCCCCGAGGAGCGGGAGGGAGAGATACGCAGTATTTT. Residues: CASSPRGAGGRDTQYF.

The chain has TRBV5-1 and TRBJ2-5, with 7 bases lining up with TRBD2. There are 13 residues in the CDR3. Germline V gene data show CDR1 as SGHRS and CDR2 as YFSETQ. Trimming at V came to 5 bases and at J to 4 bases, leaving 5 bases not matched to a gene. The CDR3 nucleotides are TGCGCCAGCAGGAGGGGCGGGGGAGAGACCCAGTACTTC. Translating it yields CASRRGGGETQYF. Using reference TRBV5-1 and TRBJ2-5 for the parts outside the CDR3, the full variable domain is KAGVTQTPRYLIKTRGQQVTLSCSPISGHRSVSWYQQTPGQGLQFLFEYFSETQRNKGNFPGRFSGRQFSNSRSEMNVSTLELGDSALYLCASRRGGGETQYFGPGTRLLVL.

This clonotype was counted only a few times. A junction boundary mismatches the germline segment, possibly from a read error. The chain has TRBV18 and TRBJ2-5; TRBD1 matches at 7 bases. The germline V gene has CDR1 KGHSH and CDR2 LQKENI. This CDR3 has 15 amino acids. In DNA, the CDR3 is TGTGCCACCTCACCGACAGGGATCGGTGGAGAGACCCAGTACTTC. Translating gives CATSPTGIGGETQYF.

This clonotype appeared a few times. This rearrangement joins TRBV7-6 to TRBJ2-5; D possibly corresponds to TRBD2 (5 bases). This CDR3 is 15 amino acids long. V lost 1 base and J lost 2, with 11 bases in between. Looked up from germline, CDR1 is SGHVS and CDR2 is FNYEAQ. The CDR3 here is CASSLVASQQETQYF. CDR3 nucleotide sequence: TGTGCCAGCAGCTTAGTGGCTAGCCAACAAGAGACCCAGTACTTC. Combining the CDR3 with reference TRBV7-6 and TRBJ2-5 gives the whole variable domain GAGVSQSPRYKVTKRGQDVALRCDPISGHVSLYWYRQALGQGPEFLTYFNYEAQQDKSGLPNDRFSAERPEGSISTLTIQRTEQRDSAMYRCASSLVASQQETQYFGPGTRLLVL.

CDR3 bases: TGTGCCAGCAGTTATCACGGACTAGCGGGGGGGGAGACCCAGTACTTC. Residues: CASSYHGLAGGETQYF. The V call is TRBV6-5, the J call TRBJ2-5, with TRBD2 matching 15 bases. The CDR3 contains 16 residues. In germline, CDR1 is MNHEY, CDR2 SVGAGI. The ends lost 3 bases at V and 5 bases at J; junction bases unmatched: 4.

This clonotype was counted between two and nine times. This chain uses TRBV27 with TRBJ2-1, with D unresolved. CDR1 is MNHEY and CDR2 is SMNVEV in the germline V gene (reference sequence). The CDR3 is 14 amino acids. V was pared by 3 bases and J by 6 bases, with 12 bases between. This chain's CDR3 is CASSLSEVSNEQFF. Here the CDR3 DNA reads TGTGCCAGCAGTTTGTCCGAGGTCAGCAATGAGCAGTTCTTC.

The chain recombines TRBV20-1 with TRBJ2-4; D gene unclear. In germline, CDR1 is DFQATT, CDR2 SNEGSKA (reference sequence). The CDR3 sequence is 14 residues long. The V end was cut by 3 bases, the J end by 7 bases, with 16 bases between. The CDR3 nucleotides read TGCAGTGCTAGCCGAGGAGTGAATCCCAACATTCAGTACTTC. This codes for CSASRGVNPNIQYF.

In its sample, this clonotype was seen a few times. Here the CDR3 reads CASSLEPKETQYF. For the CDR3, the DNA is TGTGCCAGCAGCTTAGAACCAAAGGAGACCCAGTACTTC. This chain uses TRBV11-2 with TRBJ2-5; D unresolved. Trimming removed 0 bases from V and 5 bases from J, with 7 bases in between. Germline loops: CDR1 SGHAT, CDR2 FQNNGV. This CDR3 region has 13 residues.

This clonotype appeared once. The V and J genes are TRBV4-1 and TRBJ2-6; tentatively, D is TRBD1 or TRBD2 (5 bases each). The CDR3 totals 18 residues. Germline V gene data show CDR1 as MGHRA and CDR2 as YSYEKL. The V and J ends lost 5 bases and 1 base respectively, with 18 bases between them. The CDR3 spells CASSSPGAKGSGANVLTF. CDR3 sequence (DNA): TGCGCCAGCAGCAGCCCCGGGGCAAAGGGATCTGGGGCCAACGTCCTGACTTTC.

CDR3 residues: CASVRTGYGNTEAFF. In nucleotides, the CDR3 is TGTGCCAGCGTTCGGACAGGGTATGGGAACACTGAAGCTTTCTTT. J is TRBJ1-1 and V is TRBV6-5; 8 bases agree with TRBD1. In germline, CDR1 is MNHEY, CDR2 SVGAGI. V was clipped by 8 bases and J by 1 base; unmatched bases: 9. There are 15 residues in the CDR3.

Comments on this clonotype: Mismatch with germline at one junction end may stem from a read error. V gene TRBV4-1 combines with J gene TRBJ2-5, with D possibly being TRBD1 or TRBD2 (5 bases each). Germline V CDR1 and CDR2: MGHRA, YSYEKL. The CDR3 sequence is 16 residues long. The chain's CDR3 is CASSQANGADQGTQYF. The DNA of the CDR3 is TGCGCCAGCAGCCAAGCAAACGGGGCGGACCAAGGGACCCAGTACTTC.

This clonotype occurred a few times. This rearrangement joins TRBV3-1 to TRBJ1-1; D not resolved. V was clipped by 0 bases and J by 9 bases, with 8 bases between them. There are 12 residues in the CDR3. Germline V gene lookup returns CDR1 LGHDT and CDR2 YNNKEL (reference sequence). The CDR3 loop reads CASSQDMRQAFF. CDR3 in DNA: TGTGCCAGCAGCCAAGATATGAGACAAGCTTTCTTT. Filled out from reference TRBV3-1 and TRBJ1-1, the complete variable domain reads DTAVSQTPKYLVTQMGNDKSIKCEQNLGHDTMYWYKQDSKKFLKIMFSYNNKELIINETVPNRFSPKSPDKAHLNLHINSLELGDSAVYFCASSQDMRQAFFGQGTRLTVV.